This entry lists 30 T cell receptor beta chains sequenced from one sample in a study of persistence of HIV-infected CD4 T cells. No antigen has been assigned to these receptors. The libraries were made with immunoSEQ version 4 in survey mode. TCRdb keeps only in-frame clones here, not all; method: immunoSEQ multiplex PCR. Here the sample spans approximately 27,000 clones, more than 75% being singletons. Stimulation used around 10 ug/mL lysate from CMV-infected fibroblasts. CD40L-negative CD69-negative CD45RO-high memory CD4+ T cells were sorted as populations depleted of antigen-responding cells. The sample was CD4+ T cells sorted from PBMCs after roughly 17-hour stimulation, taken from a patient who received antiretroviral therapy. These TCRs come from an adult woman with HIV who was CMV-seropositive.

The chain joins TRBV7-9 to TRBJ1-6; no clear D. Deletions cut 1 base from V and 9 bases from J, with 4 bases between. The CDR3 sequence is 12 residues long. The germline V gene has CDR1 SEHNR and CDR2 FQNEAQ (reference sequence). In DNA form, the CDR3 reads TGTGCCAGCAGCTTAGAGACTTCACCCCTCCACTTT. Protein product: CASSLETSPLHF.

This clone occurred a few times. CDR3 DNA: TGTGCCAGCAGTGACTCAACCCGGGACAGGGGGCGCGTCGCCTATAATTCACCCCTCCACTTT. It translates to CASSDSTRDRGRVAYNSPLHF. V and J are TRBV6-4 and TRBJ1-6, with 12 bases identical to TRBD1. This CDR3 comprises 21 residues. J was trimmed by 2 bases and V by 0 bases; bases with no gene match: 11. Looked up from germline, CDR1 is MRHNA and CDR2 is SNTAGT.

This chain connects TRBV5-5 to TRBJ1-2; D ambiguous. Germline assignment: CDR1 SGHKS and CDR2 YYEKEE (reference sequence). Deletions cut 2 bases from V and 7 bases from J, with 9 bases between. The CDR3 runs to 12 residues. In DNA, the CDR3 is TGTGCCAGCAGCTTTGGAAGTTCTGGCTACACCTTC. It is translated as CASSFGSSGYTF.

This chain uses TRBV2 with TRBJ2-3; TRBD2 agrees at 9 bases. Germline CDR1 SNHLY, CDR2 FYNNEI. The junction had 14 bases not matched to a gene; V was cut back by 2 bases and J by 2 bases. The CDR3 sequence is 19 residues long. CDR3 nucleotide sequence: TGTGCCAGCAGTGAACGTGCTAAGGGGCTAGCGGGGACCACAGATACGCAGTATTTT. Translating gives CASSERAKGLAGTTDTQYF.

The rearrangement uses TRBV7-9 and TRBJ1-3; TRBD1 is a possible D gene (6 bases). There are 16 residues in the CDR3. The germline CDR1 and CDR2 sequences are SEHNR and FQNEAQ (reference sequence). V lost 5 bases and J lost 0, with 14 bases in between. The CDR3 here is CASSKGQSYSGNTIYF. The CDR3 nucleotides read TGTGCCAGCAGCAAAGGACAGTCCTACTCTGGAAACACCATATATTTT. Looking up the rest from reference TRBV7-9 and TRBJ1-3 gives the full variable domain: DTGVSQNPRHKITKRGQNVTFRCDPISEHNRLYWYRQTLGQGPEFLTYFQNEAQLEKSRLLSDRFSAERPKGSFSTLEIQRTEQGDSAMYLCASSKGQSYSGNTIYFGEGSWLTVV.

This sequence joins TRBV5-6 and TRBJ1-4; D is possibly TRBD1 (5 bases). Per germline, CDR1 SGHDT and CDR2 YYEEEE. This CDR3 has 14 residues. V was trimmed by 3 bases and J by 2 bases, leaving 8 bases between them. As DNA, the CDR3 is TGTGCCAGCAGCTCCAGGGTGACTAATGAAAAACTGTTTTTT. Its translation: CASSSRVTNEKLFF.

J is TRBJ2-1 and V is TRBV16, with D hard to call. The CDR3 is 11 residues long. Trimming removed 1 base from V and 10 bases from J, with 5 bases in between. The germline gives CDR1 KGHSY, CDR2 FQNENV. CDR3 DNA sequence: TGTGCCAGCAGCCAATTCCGCGAGCAGTTCTTC. This translates into CASSQFREQFF.

This chain connects TRBV6-6 to TRBJ2-2; D gene unclear. Germline loops: CDR1 MNHNY, CDR2 SVGAGI (reference sequence). Deletions cut 2 bases from V and 7 bases from J, with 8 bases between. The length of the CDR3 is 13 residues. The CDR3 coding sequence is TGTGCCAGCAGTTACGAGATGTACGGGGAGCTGTTTTTT. This translates into CASSYEMYGELFF.

This chain connects TRBV7-8 to TRBJ1-1; D might be TRBD1 (5 bases). Between the trimmed V and J ends, which lost 4 bases and 1 base, there was a span of 7 bases. CDR1 is SGHVS, CDR2 FQNEAQ, per germline. The CDR3 covers 13 residues. The CDR3 sequence: CASSSGQNTEAFF. CDR3 coding DNA: TGTGCCAGCAGCTCTGGACAGAACACTGAAGCTTTCTTT.

This chain links TRBV10-1 with TRBJ2-2; 7 bases agree with TRBD2. Germline loops: CDR1 WNHNN, CDR2 SYGVQD (reference sequence). J lost 4 bases, V lost 8 bases, and 7 bases had no gene match. The CDR3 loop spans 14 amino acids. The CDR3 bases are TGCGCCAGCTCGCGCAGGGAGGGCACCGGGGAGCTGTTTTTT. This encodes CASSRREGTGELFF.

The rearrangement joins TRBV6-6 to TRBJ2-1, with D possibly matching TRBD2 (7 bases). The CDR3 sequence is 14 residues long. Germline lookup yields CDR1 MNHNY and CDR2 SVGAGI (reference sequence). Trimming left V 0 bases short and J 7 bases short, with 10 bases between. The CDR3 reads CASSYSGGANEQFF. CDR3 bases: TGTGCCAGCAGTTACTCGGGGGGGGCTAATGAGCAGTTCTTC.

The chain combines TRBV6-4 with TRBJ1-5; unclear D gene. Deletions cut 6 bases from V and 1 base from J, with 13 bases between. The germline V gene has CDR1 MRHNA and CDR2 SNTAGT. The CDR3 totals 15 residues. DNA for the CDR3: TGTGCCAGCAGACTCACCGCGGGAAGCAATCAGCCCCAGCATTTT. Translated, it gives CASRLTAGSNQPQHF.

J is TRBJ2-5 and V is TRBV5-1, with 7 nucleotides matching TRBD1. Per germline, CDR1 SGHRS and CDR2 YFSETQ. Trimming removed 0 bases from V and 3 bases from J; junction bases left unmatched: 5. This CDR3 contains 15 residues. The CDR3, as DNA: TGCGCCAGCAGCTTGGGTACCGGGACAGAAGAGACCCAGTACTTC. This codes for CASSLGTGTEETQYF.

CDR3: CATTGFNTEAFF. DNA for the CDR3: TGTGCCACGACAGGGTTCAACACTGAAGCTTTCTTT. V and J are TRBV10-3 and TRBJ1-1, with 7 bases lining up with TRBD1. This CDR3 is built from 12 residues. V lost 10 bases and J lost 2; bases outside the gene matches: 4. Germline V gives CDR1 ENHRY, CDR2 SYGVKD.

J is TRBJ2-2 and V is TRBV5-1; D possibly corresponds to TRBD2 (6 bases). Per the germline V gene, CDR1 is SGHRS and CDR2 is YFSETQ. The CDR3 covers 15 residues. V was clipped by 3 bases and J by 5 bases, with 14 bases between them. The DNA for the CDR3 is TGCGCCAGCAGCTGGGTAGGGGCGGGGACCGGGGAGCTGTTTTTT. This encodes CASSWVGAGTGELFF. Full variable domain (missing parts from reference TRBV5-1 and TRBJ2-2): KAGVTQTPRYLIKTRGQQVTLSCSPISGHRSVSWYQQTPGQGLQFLFEYFSETQRNKGNFPGRFSGRQFSNSRSEMNVSTLELGDSALYLCASSWVGAGTGELFFGEGSRLTVL.

The rearrangement joins TRBV27 to TRBJ1-2, with a weak D call TRBD1 (5 bases). The CDR3 length is 14 residues. V was pared by 0 bases and J by 6 bases, with 11 bases between. Germline V CDR1 and CDR2: MNHEY, SMNVEV (reference sequence). This CDR3 is CASSLSMGRDGYTF. CDR3 nucleotide sequence: TGTGCCAGCAGTTTATCGATGGGGCGAGATGGCTACACCTTC.

This rearrangement joins TRBV19 to TRBJ2-2, with 13 bases identical to TRBD2. The V and J ends lost 7 bases and 7 bases, in that order; junction bases with no gene match: 9. Per the germline V gene, CDR1 is LNHDA and CDR2 is SQIVND (reference sequence). The CDR3 is 16 residues long. The CDR3 DNA sequence: TGTGCCAGTACCACCTCGGGGACTAGCGGGGTCGGGGAGCTGTTTTTT. As protein: CASTTSGTSGVGELFF.

The rearrangement uses TRBV3-1 (or the pseudogene TRBV3-2) and TRBJ1-4; possibly TRBD1 for D (5 bases). CDR3 length: 15 residues. CDR1 and CDR2 (germline): LGHDT, YNNKEL (reference sequence). Trimming removed 1 base at V and 6 bases at J, with 12 bases between. The CDR3: CASSQAGFLDEKLFF. CDR3 DNA: TGTGCCAGCAGCCAAGCAGGGTTCTTGGATGAAAAACTGTTTTTT.

This sequence joins TRBV5-8 and TRBJ2-3; 14 nucleotides agree with TRBD2. The V gene end was trimmed by 9 bases and the J gene end by 1 base; junction bases not matched to a gene: 4. The CDR3 spans 15 residues. Looked up from germline, CDR1 is SGHTS and CDR2 is YDEGEE. CDR3 amino acids: CATKGLAGGTDTQYF. DNA of the CDR3: TGTGCCACCAAGGGACTAGCGGGGGGCACAGATACGCAGTATTTT.

V usage is TRBV24-1 and J usage is TRBJ1-5; tentative D call: TRBD1 (6 bases). CDR3 size: 14 residues. Trimming stripped 2 bases from V and 7 bases from J, with 11 bases between. Germline CDR1 is KGHDR and CDR2 is SFDVKD. The chain's CDR3 is CATSDSGAGQPQHF. CDR3 sequence (DNA): TGTGCCACCAGTGATTCAGGGGCAGGGCAGCCCCAGCATTTT.

This clone has just a few counts. The V gene is TRBV30, the J gene TRBJ2-1; 8 nucleotides line up with TRBD2. CDR1 GTSNPN and CDR2 SVGIG come from the germline V gene (reference sequence). With 0 bases clipped from V and 9 bases from J, the junction kept 13 bases outside the gene matches. The length of the CDR3 is 16 residues. The CDR3 DNA follows: TGTGCCTGGAGTGTACCCTGGCGGGGGGAGTTGGGTGAGCAGTTCTTC. This sequence encodes CAWSVPWRGELGEQFF.

This clone appeared a few times. The chain uses TRBV20-1 and TRBJ2-1; the D is unclear. Germline V gives CDR1 DFQATT, CDR2 SNEGSKA (reference sequence). V was pared by 3 bases and J by 6 bases, with 6 bases between. This CDR3 comprises 11 residues. This CDR3 reads CSASSANEQFF. DNA of the CDR3: TGCAGTGCTAGCTCCGCCAATGAGCAGTTCTTC.

This clone has just one count. This chain uses TRBV7-8 with TRBJ1-6; TRBD1 agrees at 12 bases. Germline V gene sequence: CDR1 SGHVS, CDR2 FQNEAQ. The CDR3 totals 17 residues. Unmatched junction bases numbered 7, after V lost 3 bases and J lost 7 bases. CDR3 in DNA: TGTGCCAGCAGCTTCCTGGGACAGGGGGCGCGGAATTCACCCCTCCACTTT. Residues: CASSFLGQGARNSPLHF.

This chain connects TRBV10-3 to TRBJ2-3; D may be TRBD2 (6 bases). This CDR3 is built from 15 residues. The V end lost 6 bases, the J end lost 0 bases, and 13 bases lay between the germline ends. Germline assignment: CDR1 ENHRY and CDR2 SYGVKD. In DNA, the CDR3 is TGTGCCATCAGCAAATCGGGGACTAGCACAGATACGCAGTATTTT. Its translation: CAISKSGTSTDTQYF.

V gene TRBV11-2 combines with J gene TRBJ1-4; no clear D. V lost 3 bases to trimming and J lost 0 bases, with 17 bases between them. The length of the CDR3 is 18 residues. The germline V gene has CDR1 SGHAT and CDR2 FQNNGV. As DNA, the CDR3 is TGTGCCAGCAGCTTTGGCGTCAGCAACTTCGCAACTAATGAAAAACTGTTTTTT. Amino acids: CASSFGVSNFATNEKLFF.

V gene TRBV5-1 combines with J gene TRBJ1-1; TRBD1 matches 7 bases. Germline V CDR1 and CDR2: SGHRS, YFSETQ. V shed 0 bases, J shed 1 base, and the junction held 0 bases outside the gene matches. This CDR3 comprises 14 residues. This chain's CDR3 is CASSLAGGNTEAFF. The CDR3 nucleotides read TGCGCCAGCAGCTTGGCAGGGGGGAACACTGAAGCTTTCTTT.

The chain is built from TRBV3-1 (or the pseudogene TRBV3-2) and TRBJ1-1; 7 positions agree with TRBD1. The CDR3 is 15 residues long. The germline CDR1 and CDR2 sequences are LGHDT and YNNKEL (reference sequence). The V gene end was trimmed by 5 bases and the J gene end by 6 bases; junction bases not matched to a gene: 12. CDR3 sequence (DNA): TGTGCCAGCAGCAACAGGGGAGCCAGAAGCGCTGAAGCTTTCTTT. Protein product: CASSNRGARSAEAFF.

This clone turned up a few times. V and J are TRBV5-1 and TRBJ2-3, with 7 bases identical to TRBD2. The CDR3 length is 15 residues. The V and J ends lost 5 bases and 0 bases, in that order; junction bases with no gene match: 6. Looked up from germline, CDR1 is SGHRS and CDR2 is YFSETQ. CDR3 DNA sequence: TGCGCCAGCAGACGCGGGGGAGCCAGCACAGATACGCAGTATTTT. Its translation: CASRRGGASTDTQYF.

This sequence joins TRBV30 and TRBJ1-1; D unresolved. The CDR3 contains 13 residues. The ends were cut back, 3 bases at V and 4 bases at J, with 12 bases in the middle. Germline lookup yields CDR1 GTSNPN and CDR2 SVGIG (reference sequence). The CDR3 bases are TGTGCCTGGAGAGGACCGGTGGGCACTGAAGCTTTCTTT. It translates to CAWRGPVGTEAFF.

DNA of the CDR3: TGTGCCAGCTCACATGAGAATAATTCACCCCTCCACTTT. Translating gives CASSHENNSPLHF. The V call is TRBV18, the J call TRBJ1-6; no reliable D call. CDR1 is KGHSH, CDR2 LQKENI, per germline. The length of the CDR3 is 13 residues. V dropped 4 bases and J dropped 5 bases, with 6 bases sitting between them.